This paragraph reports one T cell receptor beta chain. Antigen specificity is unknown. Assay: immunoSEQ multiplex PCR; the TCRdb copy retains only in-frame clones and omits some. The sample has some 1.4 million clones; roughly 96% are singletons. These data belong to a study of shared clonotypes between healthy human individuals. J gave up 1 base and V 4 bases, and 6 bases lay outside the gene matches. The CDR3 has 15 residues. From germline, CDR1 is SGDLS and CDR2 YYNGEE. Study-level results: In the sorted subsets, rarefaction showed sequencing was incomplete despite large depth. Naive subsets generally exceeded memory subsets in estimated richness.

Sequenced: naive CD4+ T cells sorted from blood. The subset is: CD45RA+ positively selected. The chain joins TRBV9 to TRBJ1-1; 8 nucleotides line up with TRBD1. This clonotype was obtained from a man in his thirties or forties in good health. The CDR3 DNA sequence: TGTGCCAGCAGCCCTCGCGGACAGGGGAACACTGAAGCTTTCTTT. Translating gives CASSPRGQGNTEAFF.